Included here is one T cell receptor beta chain sequence, with context. Its antigen is currently unknown. The entry originates in a study of T-cell memory formation after mild COVID-19. The wider study: Across donors, TCR clusters were largely donor specific.

One entry per CDR3 protein, called by TCRdb with MiXCR from the 5' RACE reads. The sample consists of fewer than 350,000 distinct CDR3 sequences, over 15% of them appearing once. The CDR3 runs to 14 residues. J gave up 6 bases and V 6 bases, and 6 bases lay outside the gene matches. Germline V CDR1 and CDR2: SQVTM, ANQGSEA. Study-wide findings and caveats: Contracting clones, day 15 to 85, had balanced CD4/CD8, and later expanders favored CD4+.

The sample was PBMCs or a T cell subset sorted from them (not recorded which). The TCR comes from a man aged 18 to 29 who had mild COVID-19 (a few samples of this study predate the infection). Cell type and time point are not known. This rearrangement joins TRBV29-1 to TRBJ1-6; 9 positions agree with TRBD1. CDR3 in DNA: TGCAGCGTGAAGGACAGGGGAGCTAATTCACCCCTCCACTTT. The encoded protein is CSVKDRGANSPLHF. Full variable domain (missing parts from reference TRBV29-1 and TRBJ1-6): SAVISQKPSRDICQRGTSLTIQCQVDSQVTMMFWYRQQPGQSLTLIATANQGSEATYESGFVIDKFPISRPNLTFSTLTVSNMSPEDSSIYLCSVKDRGANSPLHFGNGTRLTVT.